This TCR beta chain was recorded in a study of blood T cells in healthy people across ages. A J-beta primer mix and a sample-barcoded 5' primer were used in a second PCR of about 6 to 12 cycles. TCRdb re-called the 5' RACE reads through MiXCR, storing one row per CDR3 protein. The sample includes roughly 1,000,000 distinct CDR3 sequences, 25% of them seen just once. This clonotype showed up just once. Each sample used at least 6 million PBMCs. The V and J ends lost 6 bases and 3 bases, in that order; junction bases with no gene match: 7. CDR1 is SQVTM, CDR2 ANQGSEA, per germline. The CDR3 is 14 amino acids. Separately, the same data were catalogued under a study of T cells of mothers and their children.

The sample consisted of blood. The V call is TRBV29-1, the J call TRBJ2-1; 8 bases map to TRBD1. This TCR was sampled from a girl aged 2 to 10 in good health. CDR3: CSVQGAPSYNEQFF. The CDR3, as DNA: TGCAGCGTGCAGGGGGCACCCAGCTACAATGAGCAGTTCTTC.